The 17 T cell receptor beta chains below come from one sample, sequenced in a study of blood T cell repertoires in COVID-19. Only in-frame clones appear in the TCRdb table, and some are missing; sequencing was by immunoSEQ multiplex PCR. Of about 190,000 clones in the sample, almost 85% were seen once. The sample was peripheral blood. The receptors were sampled from a woman between 65 and 79 years old with active or convalescent COVID-19.

V is TRBV14 and J is TRBJ2-3; D gene uncertain. Germline V gene sequence: CDR1 SGHDN, CDR2 FVKESK. This CDR3 spans 14 amino acids. Trimming shortened V by 4 bases and J by 2 bases, and 10 bases separated the two germline ends. The CDR3 protein is CASSRLTYTDTQYF. CDR3 nucleotide sequence: TGTGCCAGCAGCCGACTTACTTACACAGATACGCAGTATTTT. The full variable domain, with the rest looked up from reference TRBV14 and TRBJ2-3, is EAGVTQFPSHSVIEKGQTVTLRCDPISGHDNLYWYRRVMGKEIKFLLHFVKESKQDESGMPNNRFLAERTGGTYSTLKVQPAELEDSGVYFCASSRLTYTDTQYFGPGTRLTVL.

The rearrangement joins TRBV5-1 to TRBJ2-1; 7 bases agree with TRBD1. The germline V gene encodes CDR1 SGHRS and CDR2 YFSETQ. The CDR3 runs to 16 residues. Trimming took 5 bases from V and 6 from J; bases not matched to a gene: 14. CDR3 bases: TGCGCCAGCAGACTAAAGGGGGCGGGTAACGGCAATGAGCAGTTCTTC. Translation: CASRLKGAGNGNEQFF.

The chain combines TRBV7-2 with TRBJ2-1; TRBD2 aligns across 15 bases. The CDR3 totals 18 residues. The trim removed 5 bases at V and 9 bases at J, leaving 14 bases unmatched. CDR1 SGHTA and CDR2 FQGNSA come from the germline V gene. CDR3 nucleotides: TGTGCCAGCAGCCCTGGCACTGGGACTAGCGGGAGGCTGCGTGAGCAGTTCTTC. Its translation: CASSPGTGTSGRLREQFF.

This clone is labeled as medium-sized. The rearrangement uses TRBV30 and TRBJ2-5, with a tentative D call TRBD2 (6 bases). This CDR3 is 14 amino acids long. The germline CDR1 and CDR2 sequences are GTSNPN and SVGIG (reference sequence). The V end was cut by 3 bases, the J end by 0 bases, with 11 bases between. CDR3 nucleotides: TGTGCCTGGAGCGGGGACTTCCACCAAGAGACCCAGTACTTC. This gives the protein CAWSGDFHQETQYF.

The genes are TRBV9 and TRBJ2-2; 7 nucleotides agree with TRBD1. The CDR3 has 15 amino acids. CDR1 and CDR2 from the germline V gene are SGDLS and YYNGEE. V was clipped by 3 bases and J by 7 bases; unmatched bases: 9. The CDR3 reads CASSAGQGVGGELFF. The CDR3 region has the DNA TGTGCCAGCAGCGCGGGGCAGGGGGTAGGCGGGGAGCTGTTTTTT.

V usage is TRBV27 and J usage is TRBJ1-1, with D unclear. The length of the CDR3 is 15 residues. Germline V gene sequence: CDR1 MNHEY, CDR2 SMNVEV (reference sequence). V lost 7 bases and J 5 bases, leaving 20 bases between the germline ends. CDR3 protein: CASKSLGRSGTEAFF. The CDR3 bases are TGTGCCAGCAAATCTCTTGGGCGGTCGGGAACTGAAGCTTTCTTT.

The J gene is TRBJ1-5, the V gene TRBV6-1, with 9 bases matching TRBD1. V lost 0 bases and J lost 7; bases outside the gene matches: 4. The CDR3 is 15 residues long. The germline V gene has CDR1 MNHNS and CDR2 SASEGT. CDR3 amino acids: CASSEAGTGWQPQHF. Here the CDR3 DNA reads TGTGCCAGCAGTGAAGCGGGGACAGGGTGGCAGCCCCAGCATTTT.

CDR3 protein: CASSIQGENQPQHF. CDR3 DNA sequence: TGTGCCAGTAGTATTCAGGGGGAAAATCAGCCCCAGCATTTT. The chain uses TRBV19 and TRBJ1-5; TRBD1 aligns across 7 bases. Trimming cost V 3 bases and J 4 bases; bases outside gene matches: 3. The CDR3 spans 14 residues. Per the germline V gene, CDR1 is LNHDA and CDR2 is SQIVND (reference sequence).

This chain links TRBV11-2 with TRBJ2-3, with 8 bases fitting TRBD2. This CDR3 has 19 residues. J was trimmed by 9 bases and V by 5 bases; bases with no gene match: 25. Germline lookup yields CDR1 SGHAT and CDR2 FQNNGV. CDR3 residues: CASSPILRRRGREVYTQYF. The CDR3 nucleotides are TGTGCCAGCAGCCCAATACTCCGTCGCCGTGGGCGGGAGGTTTACACGCAGTATTTT.

The chain carries TRBV10-2 and TRBJ2-3; 7 bases agree with TRBD2. V lost 5 bases and J lost 3; bases outside the gene matches: 8. The CDR3 covers 15 residues. The germline V gene has CDR1 WSHSY and CDR2 SAAADI. The CDR3 spells CASSNYGGRTDTQYF. As DNA, the CDR3 is TGCGCCAGCAGTAACTACGGGGGGAGAACAGATACGCAGTATTTT.

V gene TRBV10-3 combines with J gene TRBJ2-3, with D possibly being TRBD2 (6 bases). V was cut by 0 bases and J by 4 bases, with 11 bases left in between. This CDR3 region has 15 residues. Germline CDR1 reads ENHRY; CDR2 reads SYGVKD. CDR3 nucleotides: TGTGCCATCAGTGAGTCTGGCGGGGCCCCAGATACGCAGTATTTT. This translates into CAISESGGAPDTQYF.

This clone was detected once. The chain carries TRBV20-1 and TRBJ2-7; a possible D gene is TRBD1 (7 bases). Germline V lookup: CDR1 DFQATT, CDR2 SNEGSKA (reference sequence). The CDR3 consists of 11 residues. V was shortened by 7 bases and J by 6 bases, with 13 bases between the two germline ends. This CDR3 reads CSGQGGSEQYF. The CDR3 region has the DNA TGCAGTGGCCAGGGGGGTTCCGAGCAGTACTTC.

This rearrangement joins TRBV5-1 to TRBJ2-3; 8 nucleotides align to TRBD2. CDR1 and CDR2 (germline): SGHRS, YFSETQ. Trimming cost V 6 bases and J 2 bases; bases outside gene matches: 17. CDR3 length: 18 amino acids. CDR3 nucleotides: TGCGCCAGCAAAACGGGACTAGTGACAATATCATACACAGATACGCAGTATTTT. Protein: CASKTGLVTISYTDTQYF.

The chain carries TRBV15 and TRBJ1-5, with D hard to call. CDR1 is LNHNV, CDR2 YYDKDF, per germline (reference sequence). The germline V and J ends were trimmed by 3 bases and 2 bases, with 17 bases remaining between them. The CDR3 spans 17 residues. This CDR3 is CATSSERTWTGNQPQHF. The CDR3 coding sequence is TGTGCCACCAGCAGTGAAAGGACTTGGACGGGCAATCAGCCCCAGCATTTT.

The rearrangement links TRBV14 to TRBJ1-4; D is undetermined. The CDR3 runs 13 residues. Germline assignment: CDR1 SGHDN and CDR2 FVKESK. V was clipped by 3 bases and J by 13 bases, with 15 bases between them. The DNA for the CDR3 is TGTGCCAGCAGCCAGCAGGTGTCGGATGGACTGTTTTTT. Protein: CASSQQVSDGLFF.

The chain uses TRBV11-2 and TRBJ1-1, with a possible D match to TRBD1 (6 bases). The CDR3 is 15 residues long. In germline, CDR1 is SGHAT, CDR2 FQNNGV. Between the trimmed V and J ends, which lost 4 bases and 0 bases, there was a span of 12 bases. The CDR3 loop is CASSWNRALNTEAFF. The CDR3 coding sequence is TGTGCCAGCAGCTGGAACAGGGCCCTGAACACTGAAGCTTTCTTT.

This clone has a single count. V and J are TRBV6-5 and TRBJ2-7; D gene uncertain. Germline CDR1 and CDR2: MNHEY and SVGAGI. Trimming left V 6 bases short and J 5 bases short, with 8 bases between. The CDR3 sequence is 11 residues long. The CDR3 sequence: CASSTRNEQYF. CDR3 bases: TGTGCCAGCAGCACCAGGAACGAGCAGTACTTC.